This T cell receptor beta chain was retrieved from a study of graft-versus-host responses after intestinal transplantation. CDR3 length: 15 residues. Germline V lookup: CDR1 SGHVS, CDR2 FQNEAQ. V lost 8 bases and J lost 2, with 16 bases in between. Produced via immunoSEQ multiplex PCR; TCRdb's table is partial and in-frame only. The profile covers about 21,000 clones, with about 60% appearing a single time and about 0.94% taken by the ten largest. The clonotype comes from a human patient who received an intestinal transplant. The chain employs TRBV7-8 and TRBJ2-1; D possibly corresponds to TRBD2 (5 bases). The starting material was alloreactive CD4+ T cells from a mixed lymphocyte reaction culture, obtained before intestinal transplant. Regarding subset: CFSE-low proliferating T cells sorted from roughly 6-day pre-transplant mixed lymphocyte reaction (GvH or HvG direction). CDR3 bases: TGTGCCAGCGCTCGCGCGGAGGCAGCCTACAATGAGCAGTTCTTC. This encodes CASARAEAAYNEQFF.